This is a list of T cell receptor beta chains from one sample in a study of blood T cell repertoires in COVID-19. Method: immunoSEQ multiplex PCR; TCRdb's copy keeps in-frame clones and lacks some. The sample lists 500,000 to 600,000 clones, around 90% occurring once. Source material: peripheral blood. These receptors were taken from a woman between 50 and 59 years old with COVID-19, enrolled during active disease. The CDR3 runs from the conserved cysteine through the conserved F or W. Each record gives: D gene, J gene, clone size, V gene, CDR3 DNA, CDR3 protein. The D gene is left open where the match is weak. Expanded clones get a size class; other rows say once, few or many, or leave the size out.

D gene: -
J gene: TRBJ2-2
clone size: -
V gene: TRBV3-1/TRBV3-2
CDR3 DNA: TGTGCCAGCAGCCAAGATCGGGGATTCGGGGAGCTGTTTTTT
CDR3 protein: CASSQDRGFGELFF

D gene: -
J gene: TRBJ1-1
clone size: once
V gene: TRBV3-1/TRBV3-2
CDR3 DNA: TGTGCCAGCAGCGGACACCTGAACACTGAAGCTTTCTTT
CDR3 protein: CASSGHLNTEAFF

D gene: TRBD1
J gene: TRBJ1-4
clone size: -
V gene: TRBV3-1/TRBV3-2
CDR3 DNA: TGTGCCAGCAGCGCAACCGGGACAGGGGCTCGGAAACTGTTTTTT
CDR3 protein: CASSATGTGARKLFF

D gene: -
J gene: TRBJ1-1
clone size: few
V gene: TRBV2
CDR3 DNA: TGTGCCAGCACCGAACAGGGTTTGAACACTGAAGCTTTCTTT
CDR3 protein: CASTEQGLNTEAFF

D gene: -
J gene: TRBJ1-6
clone size: -
V gene: TRBV5-1
CDR3 DNA: TGCGCCAGCAGCCTAGGGTCAACACAGGCCCTCCACTTT
CDR3 protein: CASSLGSTQALHF

D gene: -
J gene: TRBJ1-1
clone size: -
V gene: TRBV27
CDR3 DNA: TGTGCCAGCCGTGACACAAACACTGAAGCTTTCTTT
CDR3 protein: CASRDTNTEAFF

D gene: -
J gene: TRBJ1-2
clone size: -
V gene: TRBV7-8
CDR3 DNA: TGTGCCAGCAGCTTAGTCCCAGGGTTAAACTATGGCTACACCTTC
CDR3 protein: CASSLVPGLNYGYTF

D gene: TRBD2
J gene: TRBJ2-3
clone size: -
V gene: TRBV7-3
CDR3 DNA: TGTGCCAGCAGCTCCTTAAAGCGGGGGGTCACAGATACGCAGTATTTT
CDR3 protein: CASSSLKRGVTDTQYF

D gene: -
J gene: TRBJ1-1
clone size: few
V gene: TRBV2
CDR3 DNA: TGTGCCAGTTCGCGTTCAGGCACTGAAGCTTTCTTT
CDR3 protein: CASSRSGTEAFF

D gene: -
J gene: TRBJ1-2
clone size: few
V gene: TRBV4-1
CDR3 DNA: TGCGCCAGCAGCCAAAGAAGGCAGTACTTTATTAACTATGTGGGCTACACCTTC
CDR3 protein: CASSQRRQYFINYVGYTF

D gene: TRBD2
J gene: TRBJ2-3
clone size: once
V gene: TRBV4-2
CDR3 DNA: TGTGCCAGCAGCTACACTACTAGCGGGGTACTCACAGATACGCAGTATTTT
CDR3 protein: CASSYTTSGVLTDTQYF

D gene: TRBD1
J gene: TRBJ1-2
clone size: -
V gene: TRBV6-5
CDR3 DNA: TGTGCCAGCAGACCCGGGACAGGGGATGGCTACACCTTC
CDR3 protein: CASRPGTGDGYTF

D gene: -
J gene: TRBJ1-4
clone size: -
V gene: TRBV13
CDR3 DNA: TGTGCCAGCAGCTTAGGACGTTCACAGGGAATAGGTGAAAAACTGTTTTTT
CDR3 protein: CASSLGRSQGIGEKLFF

D gene: TRBD2
J gene: TRBJ2-3
clone size: -
V gene: TRBV11-3
CDR3 DNA: TGTGCCAGCAGCCCGGGACTAGCGTCCGCAGATACGCAGTATTTT
CDR3 protein: CASSPGLASADTQYF

D gene: -
J gene: TRBJ1-2
clone size: -
V gene: TRBV7-9
CDR3 DNA: TGTGCCAGCAGCTCCCTCTGGGGCGGCTACACCTTC
CDR3 protein: CASSSLWGGYTF

D gene: -
J gene: TRBJ2-3
clone size: -
V gene: TRBV9
CDR3 DNA: TGTGCCAGCAGCGTAGGTGGCGGATTCGTTACCACAGATACGCAGTATTTT
CDR3 protein: CASSVGGGFVTTDTQYF

D gene: -
J gene: TRBJ2-1
clone size: -
V gene: TRBV11-2
CDR3 DNA: TGTGCCAGCAGCTCGGGAAATGAGCAGTTCTTC
CDR3 protein: CASSSGNEQFF

D gene: -
J gene: TRBJ1-4
clone size: -
V gene: TRBV7-9
CDR3 DNA: TGTGCCAGCAGCTTAGATGGCGGCGGCGAAAAACTGTTTTTT
CDR3 protein: CASSLDGGGEKLFF

D gene: TRBD1
J gene: TRBJ1-6
clone size: -
V gene: TRBV6-5
CDR3 DNA: TGTGCCAGCAGTCTAGGACAGGGGGGACCTTCACCCCTCCACTTT
CDR3 protein: CASSLGQGGPSPLHF

D gene: TRBD1
J gene: TRBJ1-1
clone size: -
V gene: TRBV7-2
CDR3 DNA: TGTGCCAGCAGCTCCTGGGACAGGAGGGAAGCTTTCTTT
CDR3 protein: CASSSWDRREAFF

D gene: -
J gene: TRBJ2-7
clone size: -
V gene: TRBV27
CDR3 DNA: TGTGCCAGCAGTTTGGGGAGAACCTACGAGCAGTACTTC
CDR3 protein: CASSLGRTYEQYF

D gene: TRBD2
J gene: TRBJ2-1
clone size: -
V gene: TRBV9
CDR3 DNA: TGTGCCAGCAGCGTCGGACTAGACCCCTACAATGAGCAGTTCTTC
CDR3 protein: CASSVGLDPYNEQFF

D gene: TRBD1
J gene: TRBJ1-2
clone size: -
V gene: TRBV6-5
CDR3 DNA: TGTGCCAGCCCAGGGGGCTACGGCTACACCTTC
CDR3 protein: CASPGGYGYTF

D gene: TRBD1
J gene: TRBJ1-6
clone size: many
V gene: TRBV10-3
CDR3 DNA: TGTGCCATCAGTGAGCCTAAAGTGGGACAGGCCAGTGGTTCACCCCTCCACTTT
CDR3 protein: CAISEPKVGQASGSPLHF

D gene: TRBD1
J gene: TRBJ1-1
clone size: -
V gene: TRBV19
CDR3 DNA: TGTGCCAGTAACAGGGGGTTACTTGGCACTGAAGCTTTCTTT
CDR3 protein: CASNRGLLGTEAFF

D gene: -
J gene: TRBJ2-2
clone size: -
V gene: TRBV4-1
CDR3 DNA: TGCGCCAGCAGCCCCCTGCTCGGGGGGCGAAACACCGGGGAGCTGTTTTTT
CDR3 protein: CASSPLLGGRNTGELFF

D gene: TRBD1
J gene: TRBJ1-2
clone size: -
V gene: TRBV11-2
CDR3 DNA: TGTGCCAGCAGCTTGGCAGTGACAGGGGATGGCTACACCTTC
CDR3 protein: CASSLAVTGDGYTF

D gene: TRBD2
J gene: TRBJ2-1
clone size: -
V gene: TRBV7-6
CDR3 DNA: TGTGCCAGCGATAGCGGGTTGGGCAATGAGCAGTTCTTC
CDR3 protein: CASDSGLGNEQFF

D gene: TRBD1
J gene: TRBJ2-3
clone size: -
V gene: TRBV6-6
CDR3 DNA: TGTGCCAGCACCCCGGCTGGGACAGGCTTTACAGATACGCAGTATTTT
CDR3 protein: CASTPAGTGFTDTQYF

D gene: -
J gene: TRBJ1-1
clone size: -
V gene: TRBV5-1
CDR3 DNA: TGCGCCAGAAAGACGACAGACATTGAAGCTTTCTTT
CDR3 protein: CARKTTDIEAFF

D gene: TRBD1
J gene: TRBJ1-2
clone size: -
V gene: TRBV7-2
CDR3 DNA: TGTGCCAGCAGCCCGTCGGGGACAGACTTTTATGGCTACACCTTC
CDR3 protein: CASSPSGTDFYGYTF

D gene: -
J gene: TRBJ1-6
clone size: -
V gene: TRBV3-1/TRBV3-2
CDR3 DNA: TGTGCCAGCAGCCTGACAGGCATACTCCACTTT
CDR3 protein: CASSLTGILHF

D gene: TRBD1
J gene: TRBJ2-6
clone size: -
V gene: TRBV14
CDR3 DNA: TGTGCCAGCAGTCAGATCGGACAGGGGGTTTCTGGGGCCAACGTCCTGACTTTC
CDR3 protein: CASSQIGQGVSGANVLTF

D gene: -
J gene: TRBJ1-1
clone size: -
V gene: TRBV4-2
CDR3 DNA: TGTGCCAGCAGCTCGCTGAGGGCAGGAATGAACACTGAAGCTTTCTTT
CDR3 protein: CASSSLRAGMNTEAFF

D gene: TRBD2
J gene: TRBJ2-5
clone size: once
V gene: TRBV5-1
CDR3 DNA: TGCGCCAGCAGCCCCACTGGGGGGGAAGAGACCCAGTACTTC
CDR3 protein: CASSPTGGEETQYF

D gene: -
J gene: TRBJ1-1
clone size: -
V gene: TRBV6-5
CDR3 DNA: TGTGCCAGCAACCAAAACAGGAACACTGAAGCTTTCTTT
CDR3 protein: CASNQNRNTEAFF

D gene: -
J gene: TRBJ2-7
clone size: -
V gene: TRBV9
CDR3 DNA: TGTGCCAGCAACCCCCGTTTTGATGGGAGTTTCGAGCAGTACTTC
CDR3 protein: CASNPRFDGSFEQYF

D gene: -
J gene: TRBJ1-1
clone size: -
V gene: TRBV30
CDR3 DNA: TGTGCCTGGAGCCGTGGGGGGGCAGTTGAAGCTTTCTTT
CDR3 protein: CAWSRGGAVEAFF

D gene: TRBD2
J gene: TRBJ2-1
clone size: -
V gene: TRBV10-3
CDR3 DNA: TGTGCCATCAGGGTTAGCGGGGGGGCCCACAATGAGCAGTTCTTC
CDR3 protein: CAIRVSGGAHNEQFF

D gene: -
J gene: TRBJ1-4
clone size: -
V gene: TRBV12-3/TRBV12-4
CDR3 DNA: TGTGCCAGCAGTGGCGGAGGGGAAAAACTGTTTTTT
CDR3 protein: CASSGGGEKLFF

D gene: TRBD1
J gene: TRBJ1-2
clone size: -
V gene: TRBV30
CDR3 DNA: TGTGCCTGGAGCGGGGACAGGGTCTACTATGGCTACACCTTC
CDR3 protein: CAWSGDRVYYGYTF

D gene: -
J gene: TRBJ1-5
clone size: few
V gene: TRBV15
CDR3 DNA: TGTGCCACCAGCAGAGGTCTCCCGGGGGGCCTGAATCAGCCCCAGCATTTT
CDR3 protein: CATSRGLPGGLNQPQHF

D gene: -
J gene: TRBJ2-7
clone size: once
V gene: TRBV7-6
CDR3 DNA: TGTGCCAGCTCCTTTGCGGGGGCGCGGGAGCAGTACTTC
CDR3 protein: CASSFAGAREQYF

D gene: TRBD1
J gene: TRBJ1-2
clone size: -
V gene: TRBV19
CDR3 DNA: TGTGCCAGTAGTATAGATCGGACAGGCACTTACTATGGCTACACCTTC
CDR3 protein: CASSIDRTGTYYGYTF

D gene: -
J gene: TRBJ1-2
clone size: -
V gene: TRBV19
CDR3 DNA: TGTGCCAGTAGTATAGCCGCCGGGACTCTTGGCTACACCTTC
CDR3 protein: CASSIAAGTLGYTF

D gene: -
J gene: TRBJ2-1
clone size: few
V gene: TRBV5-1
CDR3 DNA: TGCGCCAGCAGCTCCGGATCCCAGGCGTTTAACAATGAGCAGTTCTTC
CDR3 protein: CASSSGSQAFNNEQFF

D gene: TRBD1
J gene: TRBJ1-2
clone size: -
V gene: TRBV6-1
CDR3 DNA: TGTGCCAGCAGTGAAGCCTTCGGGACAGCCTATGGCTACACCTTC
CDR3 protein: CASSEAFGTAYGYTF

D gene: TRBD1
J gene: TRBJ1-4
clone size: few
V gene: TRBV5-1
CDR3 DNA: TGCGCCAGCAGCTTGGCCGGGACAGGGAGTGAAAAACTGTTTTTT
CDR3 protein: CASSLAGTGSEKLFF

D gene: TRBD1
J gene: TRBJ1-2
clone size: -
V gene: TRBV10-2
CDR3 DNA: TGCGCCAGCAGCGCCGGGACAGTTAACTATGGCTACACCTTC
CDR3 protein: CASSAGTVNYGYTF

D gene: TRBD1
J gene: TRBJ2-7
clone size: -
V gene: TRBV5-6
CDR3 DNA: TGTGCCAGCAGCGGGGGACAGTATAGCTCCTACGAGCAGTACTTC
CDR3 protein: CASSGGQYSSYEQYF

D gene: -
J gene: TRBJ2-1
clone size: -
V gene: TRBV6-1
CDR3 DNA: TGTGCCAGCAGTGAAGCCCCGGCAGGGATTGTAGGCAATGAGCAGTTCTTC
CDR3 protein: CASSEAPAGIVGNEQFF

D gene: TRBD1
J gene: TRBJ1-1
clone size: -
V gene: TRBV11-2
CDR3 DNA: TGTGCCAGCAGCCTCGGGACAGTTGAAGCTTTCTTT
CDR3 protein: CASSLGTVEAFF